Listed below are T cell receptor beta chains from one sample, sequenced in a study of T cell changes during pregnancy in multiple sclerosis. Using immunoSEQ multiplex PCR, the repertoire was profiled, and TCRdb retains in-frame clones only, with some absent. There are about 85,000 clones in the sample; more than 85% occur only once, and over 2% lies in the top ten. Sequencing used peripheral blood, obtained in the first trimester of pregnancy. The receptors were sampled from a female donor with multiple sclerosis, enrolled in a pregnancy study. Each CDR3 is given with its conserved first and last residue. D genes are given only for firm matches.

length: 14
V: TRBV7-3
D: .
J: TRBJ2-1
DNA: TGTGCCAGCAGCTTCTCGGGGGGCCACTTTGAGCAGTTCTTC
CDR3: CASSFSGGHFEQFF

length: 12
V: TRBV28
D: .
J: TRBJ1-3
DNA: TGTGCCAGCAGTACACGCCGAAACACCATATATTTT
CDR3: CASSTRRNTIYF

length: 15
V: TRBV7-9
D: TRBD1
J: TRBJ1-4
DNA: TGTGCCAGCAGCTTGGGGACAGGGGAGAGTGAAAAACTGTTTTTT
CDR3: CASSLGTGESEKLFF

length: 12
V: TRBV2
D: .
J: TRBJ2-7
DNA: TGTGCCAGCACCGGTGACTCCTACGAGCAGTACTTC
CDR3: CASTGDSYEQYF

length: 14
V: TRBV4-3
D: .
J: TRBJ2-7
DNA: TGCGCCAGCAGCCATGGTAGCGGCTCCTACGAGCAGTACTTC
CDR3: CASSHGSGSYEQYF

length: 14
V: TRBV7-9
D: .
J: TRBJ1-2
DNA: TGTGCCAGCAGCTTAGCTTCCGGGAACTATGGCTACACCTTC
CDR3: CASSLASGNYGYTF

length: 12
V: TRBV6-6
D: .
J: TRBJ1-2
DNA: TGTGCCAGCAGCGACCCCAGGGATGGCTACACCTTC
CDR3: CASSDPRDGYTF

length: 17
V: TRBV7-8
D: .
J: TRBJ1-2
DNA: TGTGCCAGCAGCTTAGAGGGGGGGGAGGGCACAGGCTATGGCTACACCTTC
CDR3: CASSLEGGEGTGYGYTF

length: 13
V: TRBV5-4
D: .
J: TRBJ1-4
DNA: TGTGCCAGCAGCCTAGTTGGGAGTGAAAAACTGTTTTTT
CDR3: CASSLVGSEKLFF

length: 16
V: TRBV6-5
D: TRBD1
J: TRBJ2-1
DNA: TGTGCCAGCAGTTACTCGACAGGGCGCCTTACCTTTGAGCAGTTCTTC
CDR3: CASSYSTGRLTFEQFF

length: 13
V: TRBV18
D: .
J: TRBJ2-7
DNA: TGTGCCAGCTCACCGAGACAGGACTACGAGCAGTACTTC
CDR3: CASSPRQDYEQYF

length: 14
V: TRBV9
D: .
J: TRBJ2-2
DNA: TGTGCCAGCAGCGTAGCGACTACCACCGGGGAGCTGTTTTTT
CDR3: CASSVATTTGELFF

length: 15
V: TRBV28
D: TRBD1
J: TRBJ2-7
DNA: TGTGCCAGCACTACCGACAGGGGGCGCCCCTACGAGCAGTACTTC
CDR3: CASTTDRGRPYEQYF

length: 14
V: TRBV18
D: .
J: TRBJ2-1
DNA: TGTGCCAGCTCACCACCTGGACAGCGCACGGAGCAGTTCTTC
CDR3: CASSPPGQRTEQFF

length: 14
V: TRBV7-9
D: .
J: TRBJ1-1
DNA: TGTGCCAGCAGCTTAGCGGGGGCTAACACTGAAGCTTTCTTT
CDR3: CASSLAGANTEAFF

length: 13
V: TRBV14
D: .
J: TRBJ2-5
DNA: TGTGCCAGCAGCCAGTTAGTCCAAGAGACCCAGTACTTC
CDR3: CASSQLVQETQYF

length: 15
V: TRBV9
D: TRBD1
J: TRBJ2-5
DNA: TGTGCCAGCAGCCCGAAAGGGGGCCCACCATTGGCCCAGTACTTC
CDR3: CASSPKGGPPLAQYF

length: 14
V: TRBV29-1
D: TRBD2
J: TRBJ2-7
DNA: TGCAGCGCCGGAGGAGCGGGAGGGGCCTACGAGCAGTACTTC
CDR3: CSAGGAGGAYEQYF